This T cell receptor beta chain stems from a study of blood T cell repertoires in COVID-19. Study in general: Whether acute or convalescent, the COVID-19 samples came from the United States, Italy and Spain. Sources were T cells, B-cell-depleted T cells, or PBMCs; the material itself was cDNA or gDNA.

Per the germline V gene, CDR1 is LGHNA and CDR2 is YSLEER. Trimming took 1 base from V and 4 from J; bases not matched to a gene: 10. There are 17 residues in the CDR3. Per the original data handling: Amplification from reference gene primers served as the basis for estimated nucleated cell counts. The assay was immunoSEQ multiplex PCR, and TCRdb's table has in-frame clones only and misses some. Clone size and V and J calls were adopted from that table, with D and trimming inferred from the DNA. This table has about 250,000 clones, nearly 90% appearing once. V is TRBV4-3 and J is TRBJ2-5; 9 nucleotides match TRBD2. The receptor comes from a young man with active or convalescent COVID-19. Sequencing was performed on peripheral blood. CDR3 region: CASSQGGGGGGGETQYF. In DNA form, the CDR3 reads TGCGCCAGCAGCCAAGGTGGCGGCGGGGGGGGAGGAGAGACCCAGTACTTC.